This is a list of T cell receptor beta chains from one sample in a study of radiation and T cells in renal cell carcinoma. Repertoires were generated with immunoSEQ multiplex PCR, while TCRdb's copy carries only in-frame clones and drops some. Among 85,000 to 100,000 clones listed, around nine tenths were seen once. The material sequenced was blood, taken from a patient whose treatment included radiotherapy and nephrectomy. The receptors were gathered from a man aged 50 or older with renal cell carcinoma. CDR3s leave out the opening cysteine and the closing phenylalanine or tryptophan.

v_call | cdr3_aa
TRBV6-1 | ASSTTGTYGYT
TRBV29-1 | SVLWASGANVLT
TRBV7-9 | ASSSTALAGVRETQY
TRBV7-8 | ASSWGQGMSTDTQY
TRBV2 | ASSEGQGTQY
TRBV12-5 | ASGSDLGVFPNIQY
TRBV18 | ASSPGRGPYEQY
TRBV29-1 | SATTSGGANWDQETQY
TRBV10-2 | ASSSKQGNYGYT
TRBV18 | ASSRLRGGNSYNEQF
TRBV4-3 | ASSQGGGTGGVYEQY
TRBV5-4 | ASSLANYEQY
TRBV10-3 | AIKGVLNEKLF
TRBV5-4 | ASSLFPLGATRRWNYGYT
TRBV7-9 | ASSLVGGSLNTEAF
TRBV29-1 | SVDDSYGYT
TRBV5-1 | ASSFGGGGANVLT